The sequence of this T cell receptor (beta chain) was determined in a study of OX40 agonist ivuxolimab in advanced cancers. CDR3 size: 17 residues. Germline V gene sequence: CDR1 SGDLS, CDR2 YYNGEE. The V segment lost 4 bases and the J segment 1 base; nucleotides outside the gene matches: 8. Generated by immunoSEQ multiplex PCR, the TCRdb table keeps only in-frame clones and is missing some. Counted here are about 73,000 clones, 90% occurring once; the ten biggest clones make up around 0.5%. The TCR sequence derives from an adult with an advanced solid tumor such as melanoma, head and neck, liver or kidney cancer. This chain uses TRBV9 with TRBJ1-5, with 10 nucleotides matching TRBD1. This sample comprised CD4+ or CD8+ T cells sorted from blood, obtained in a trial of the OX40 agonist ivuxolimab. The CDR3 nucleotides read TGTGCCAGCAGCCCCGGGACAGGGGAACAAAGCAATCAGCCCCAGCATTTT. It codes for CASSPGTGEQSNQPQHF.